Each of the 23 T cell receptor beta chains below was sequenced from the same sample in a study of PD-1 blockade in classical Hodgkin lymphoma. The protocol was immunoSEQ multiplex PCR, while the TCRdb copy is restricted to in-frame clones and leaves out a portion. This table holds more than 45,000 clones, around 93% found once. Exposure to brentuximab vedotin varied, and each patient had relapsed following autologous stem cell transplantation. The sequencing used peripheral blood mononuclear cells (PBMCs), collected before the second cycle of nivolumab. The receptors originated from a human donor with classical Hodgkin lymphoma.

The V gene is TRBV15, the J gene TRBJ1-1; D gene unclear. This CDR3 has 16 amino acids. Germline CDR1 LNHNV, CDR2 YYDKDF (reference sequence). V lost 0 bases, J lost 0 bases, and 11 bases lay in between. The CDR3 spells CATSRDIGFMNTEAFF. CDR3 sequence (DNA): TGTGCCACCAGCAGAGATATTGGGTTCATGAACACTGAAGCTTTCTTT.

The V and J genes are TRBV7-2 and TRBJ2-7, with D unclear. The CDR3 totals 13 residues. Germline-derived CDR1 and CDR2 are SGHTA and FQGNSA. V was trimmed by 4 bases and J by 8 bases, leaving 15 bases between them. The CDR3 region has the DNA TGTGCCAGCAGCTCTCCTGACGCCCCACAGCAGTACTTC. It codes for CASSSPDAPQQYF.

This sequence joins TRBV29-1 and TRBJ2-7; D might be TRBD1 (6 bases). V lost 4 bases and J 3 bases, leaving 13 bases between the germline ends. CDR1 is SQVTM and CDR2 is ANQGSEA in the germline V gene. CDR3 size: 13 residues. The CDR3 protein is CSVARGQDYEQYF. For the CDR3, the DNA is TGCAGCGTTGCCCGGGGACAAGACTACGAGCAGTACTTC.

V and J are TRBV7-8 and TRBJ2-5; 8 nucleotides align to TRBD2. There are 16 residues in the CDR3. Germline CDR1 and CDR2: SGHVS and FQNEAQ. With V trimmed by 6 bases and J by 2 bases, 11 bases remained unmatched. The CDR3 DNA sequence: TGTGCCAGCAGGACCTCTAGCGGGCATAAGCAAGAGACCCAGTACTTC. Residues: CASRTSSGHKQETQYF. The full variable domain, its missing parts supplied by reference TRBV7-8 and TRBJ2-5, is GAGVSQSPRYKVAKRGQDVALRCDPISGHVSLFWYQQALGQGPEFLTYFQNEAQLDKSGLPSDRFFAERPEGSVSTLKIQRTQQEDSAVYLCASRTSSGHKQETQYFGPGTRLLVL.

The chain recombines TRBV27 with TRBJ1-2; possible D gene TRBD1, 5 bases. CDR3 length equals 15 residues. Trimming stripped 3 bases from V and 4 bases from J, with 15 bases between. CDR1 MNHEY and CDR2 SMNVEV come from the germline V gene (reference sequence). The CDR3 protein is CASSFGRAELYGYTF. As DNA, the CDR3 is TGTGCCAGCAGTTTCGGCAGGGCCGAACTCTATGGCTACACCTTC.

This chain connects TRBV5-1 to TRBJ1-1, with 7 bases fitting TRBD1. CDR3 length equals 15 residues. V was clipped by 3 bases and J by 4 bases; unmatched bases: 9. Germline V gene data show CDR1 as SGHRS and CDR2 as YFSETQ. The CDR3 DNA reads TGCGCCAGCAGCTACAGACAGGGCGATAGCACTGAAGCTTTCTTT. Protein sequence: CASSYRQGDSTEAFF.

The CDR3 DNA reads TGCGCCAGCAGCGTCCGGGACAGGGGGCCTGGGAGCACAGATACGCAGTATTTT. Protein sequence: CASSVRDRGPGSTDTQYF. This chain links TRBV5-1 with TRBJ2-3, with 12 positions matching TRBD1. V dropped 4 bases and J dropped 0; count of bases not matched to a gene: 9. CDR1 and CDR2 from the germline V gene are SGHRS and YFSETQ. CDR3 length equals 18 residues.

As concerns this clone: This may come from a read error, since a much larger clone is one base off. The CDR3 is CASSFPPGELFF. The CDR3 DNA reads as TGTGCCAGCAGCTTCCCCCCCGGGGAGCTGTTTTTT. The chain recombines TRBV5-4 with TRBJ2-2; no clear D. This CDR3 is 12 amino acids long. In germline, CDR1 is SGHNT, CDR2 YYREEE (reference sequence). The V gene lost 2 bases and the J gene lost 6 bases, with 5 bases spanning the gap. Using reference TRBV5-4 and TRBJ2-2 for the parts outside the CDR3, the full variable domain is ETGVTQSPTHLIKTRGQQVTLRCSSQSGHNTVSWYQQALGQGPQFIFQYYREEENGRGNFPPRFSGLQFPNYSSELNVNALELDDSALYLCASSFPPGELFFGEGSRLTVL.

The rearrangement joins TRBV27 to TRBJ2-2; 9 positions agree with TRBD1. The CDR3 loop spans 16 amino acids. V shed 3 bases and J 4 bases; nucleotides not matched to a gene: 6. CDR1 is MNHEY and CDR2 is SMNVEV in the germline V gene (reference sequence). CDR3 sequence (DNA): TGTGCCAGCAGTTTTTGGGGACAGGGAGCCACCGGGGAGCTGTTTTTT. This gives the protein CASSFWGQGATGELFF.

The chain links TRBV29-1 to TRBJ1-1; no reliable D call. CDR3 length: 15 residues. V was cut by 4 bases and J by 5 bases, with 20 bases left in between. Germline-derived CDR1 and CDR2 are SQVTM and ANQGSEA. The CDR3 DNA sequence: TGCAGCGTTGGTACTCCCTACCATGGAGGAACTGAAGCTTTCTTT. As protein: CSVGTPYHGGTEAFF.

The chain employs TRBV19 and TRBJ2-3, with 9 bases fitting TRBD1. This CDR3 is built from 15 residues. With V trimmed by 4 bases and J by 3 bases, 5 bases remained unmatched. CDR1 is LNHDA and CDR2 is SQIVND in the germline V gene (reference sequence). This CDR3 reads CASSNPGQGTDTQYF. CDR3 coding DNA: TGTGCCAGTAGTAACCCGGGACAGGGAACAGATACGCAGTATTTT.

The chain uses TRBV4-3 and TRBJ2-1; perhaps TRBD1 as D (5 bases). V lost 1 base, J lost 0 bases, and 13 bases lay in between. The CDR3 covers 17 residues. The germline V gene encodes CDR1 LGHNA and CDR2 YSLEER. The CDR3 DNA is TGCGCCAGCAGCCAAGGGGGCACGTTGAGCTCCTACAATGAGCAGTTCTTC. As protein: CASSQGGTLSSYNEQFF.

The gene calls are TRBV30 and TRBJ1-1; perhaps TRBD1 as D (6 bases). Germline V lookup: CDR1 GTSNPN, CDR2 SVGIG (reference sequence). There are 13 residues in the CDR3. V lost 5 bases, J lost 3 bases, and 13 bases lay in between. The CDR3 protein is CAWLTGWDTEAFF. The CDR3, as DNA: TGTGCCTGGCTGACAGGTTGGGACACTGAAGCTTTCTTT. The whole variable domain, remainder taken from reference TRBV30 and TRBJ1-1, is SQTIHQWPATLVQPVGSPLSLECTVEGTSNPNLYWYRQAAGRGLQLLFYSVGIGQISSEVPQNLSASRPQDRQFILSSKKLLLSDSGFYLCAWLTGWDTEAFFGQGTRLTVV.

This chain links TRBV6-5 with TRBJ1-4; D is ambiguous. CDR3 length: 14 residues. In germline, CDR1 is MNHEY, CDR2 SVGAGI. V was clipped by 4 bases and J by 0 bases, with 6 bases between them. DNA of the CDR3: TGTGCCAGCAGTTCCCCCGCAACTAATGAAAAACTGTTTTTT. Translation gives CASSSPATNEKLFF.

The V gene is TRBV7-2, the J gene TRBJ2-7, with TRBD2 matching over 7 bases. Germline V gene sequence: CDR1 SGHTA, CDR2 FQGNSA. Germline trimming cut 4 bases from V and 2 bases from J; bases unmatched to any gene: 11. This CDR3 is 16 amino acids long. CDR3 sequence (DNA): TGTGCCAGCAGCTCTCCTTACGCGGGGGAAGCCTACGAGCAGTACTTC. Translation: CASSSPYAGEAYEQYF. The variable domain in full, completed from reference TRBV7-2 and TRBJ2-7, reads GAGVSQSPSNKVTEKGKDVELRCDPISGHTALYWYRQSLGQGLEFLIYFQGNSAPDKSGLPSDRFSAERTGGSVSTLTIQRTQQEDSAVYLCASSSPYAGEAYEQYFGPGTRLTVT.

The chain combines TRBV27 with TRBJ2-3; D tentatively fits TRBD1 or TRBD2 (6 bases each). CDR3 size: 18 residues. CDR1 and CDR2 (germline): MNHEY, SMNVEV (reference sequence). Between the trimmed V and J ends, which lost 4 bases and 4 bases, there was a span of 24 bases. CDR3 protein: CASSSKGVGGPAADTQYF. CDR3 nucleotides: TGTGCCAGCAGTTCGAAAGGTGTGGGGGGCCCGGCCGCAGATACGCAGTATTTT.

This clone has just one count. CDR3 sequence (DNA): TGTGCCAGCAGTTACGCCGGAGGCACGGGGCAAGAGACCCAGTACTTC. This encodes CASSYAGGTGQETQYF. V and J are TRBV6-5 and TRBJ2-5, with D possibly being TRBD2 (5 bases). V gave up 2 bases and J gave up 2 bases, with 15 bases separating them. The CDR3 has 16 residues. Germline CDR1 and CDR2: MNHEY and SVGAGI.

The chain carries TRBV4-1 and TRBJ1-5; no firm D call. Germline values: CDR1 MGHRA, CDR2 YSYEKL. The ends were cut back, 4 bases at V and 3 bases at J, with 7 bases in the middle. This CDR3 region has 13 residues. The CDR3 loop reads CASSRDLNQPQHF. The CDR3 nucleotides read TGCGCCAGCAGCCGCGACCTCAATCAGCCCCAGCATTTT.

The J gene is TRBJ2-5, the V gene TRBV13, with 9 nucleotides matching TRBD2. CDR3 length equals 14 residues. V shed 5 bases, J shed 3 bases, and the junction held 4 bases outside the gene matches. Germline CDR1 and CDR2: PRHDT and FYEKMQ (reference sequence). The CDR3 DNA reads TGTGCCAGCAGCGAGGGACTAGCAGAAGAGACCCAGTACTTC. Protein product: CASSEGLAEETQYF.

This chain connects TRBV6-5 to TRBJ2-7; possibly TRBD1 for D (6 bases). Germline CDR1 and CDR2: MNHEY and SVGAGI. The CDR3 loop spans 14 amino acids. V shed 7 bases and J shed 2 bases, with 15 bases lying between them. CDR3 amino acids: CASIAPDRPYEQYF. DNA for the CDR3: TGTGCCAGCATCGCGCCGGACAGACCCTACGAGCAGTACTTC.

The genes are TRBV7-9 and TRBJ2-5, with a weak D call TRBD1 (5 bases). The CDR3 is made up of 14 amino acids. The germline gives CDR1 SEHNR, CDR2 FQNEAQ (reference sequence). V shed 3 bases and J shed 3 bases, with 11 bases lying between them. The CDR3 here is CASSFSQGEETQYF. The CDR3 region has the DNA TGTGCCAGCAGCTTCAGTCAAGGGGAAGAGACCCAGTACTTC.

This rearrangement joins TRBV6-5 to TRBJ1-2; D unclear. CDR3 length equals 12 residues. Trimming took 5 bases from V and 3 from J, leaving 7 bases between them. Germline CDR1 and CDR2: MNHEY and SVGAGI. The CDR3 DNA is TGTGCCAGCAGTGAGGAGGACTATGGCTACACCTTC. It translates to CASSEEDYGYTF.

The chain combines TRBV5-8 with TRBJ2-7; D not resolved. CDR1 and CDR2 (germline): SGHTS, YDEGEE. Trimming pared 1 base from V and 1 base from J, leaving 6 bases between. There are 13 residues in the CDR3. CDR3 bases: TGTGCCAGCAGCTTGAGGAATTCCTACGAGCAGTACTTC. It specifies CASSLRNSYEQYF.